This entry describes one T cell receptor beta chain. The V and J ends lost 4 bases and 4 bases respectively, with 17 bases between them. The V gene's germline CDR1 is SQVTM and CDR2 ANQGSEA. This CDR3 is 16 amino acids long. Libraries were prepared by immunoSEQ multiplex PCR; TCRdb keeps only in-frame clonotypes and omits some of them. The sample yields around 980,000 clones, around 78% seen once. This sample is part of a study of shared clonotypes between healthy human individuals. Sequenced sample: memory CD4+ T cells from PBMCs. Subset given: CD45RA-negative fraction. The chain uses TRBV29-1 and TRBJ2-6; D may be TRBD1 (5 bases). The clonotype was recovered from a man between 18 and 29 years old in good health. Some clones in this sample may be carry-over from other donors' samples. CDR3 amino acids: CSVVGVGTLGANVLTF. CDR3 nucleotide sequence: TGCAGCGTTGTAGGGGTTGGTACTCTGGGGGCCAACGTCCTGACTTTC.